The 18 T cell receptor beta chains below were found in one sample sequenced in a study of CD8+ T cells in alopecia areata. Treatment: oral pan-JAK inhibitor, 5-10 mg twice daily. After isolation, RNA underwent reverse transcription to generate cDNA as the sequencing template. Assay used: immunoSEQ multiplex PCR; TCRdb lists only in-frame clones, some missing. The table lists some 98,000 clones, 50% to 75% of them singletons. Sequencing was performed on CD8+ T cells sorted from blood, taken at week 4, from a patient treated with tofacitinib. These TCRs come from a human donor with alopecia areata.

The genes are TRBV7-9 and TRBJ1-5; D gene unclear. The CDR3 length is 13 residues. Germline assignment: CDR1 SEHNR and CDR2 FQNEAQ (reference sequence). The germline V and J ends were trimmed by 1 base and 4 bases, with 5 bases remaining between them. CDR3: CASSLGENQPQHF. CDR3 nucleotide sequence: TGTGCCAGCAGCTTAGGTGAAAATCAGCCCCAGCATTTT.

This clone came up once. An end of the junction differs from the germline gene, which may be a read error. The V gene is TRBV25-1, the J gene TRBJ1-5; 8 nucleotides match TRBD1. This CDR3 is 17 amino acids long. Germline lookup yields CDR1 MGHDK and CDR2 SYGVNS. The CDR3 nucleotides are TGTGCCAGGAGTGAAGGAGGACAGGGCGTCGGAAATCAGCCCCAGCATTTT. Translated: CARSEGGQGVGNQPQHF.

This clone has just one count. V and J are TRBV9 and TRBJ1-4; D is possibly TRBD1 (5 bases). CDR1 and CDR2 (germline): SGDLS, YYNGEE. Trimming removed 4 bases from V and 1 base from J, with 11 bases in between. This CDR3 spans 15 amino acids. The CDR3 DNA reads TGTGCCAGCAGCCCGGTGGGGGGAACTAATGAAAAACTGTTTTTT. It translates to CASSPVGGTNEKLFF.

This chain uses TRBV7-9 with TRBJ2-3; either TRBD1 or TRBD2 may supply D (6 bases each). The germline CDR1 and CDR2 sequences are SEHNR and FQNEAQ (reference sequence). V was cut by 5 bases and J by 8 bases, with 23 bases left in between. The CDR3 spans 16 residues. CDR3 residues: CASSPAAGHGFGTQYF. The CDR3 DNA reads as TGTGCCAGCAGCCCGGCCGCGGGACACGGTTTTGGTACGCAGTATTTT.

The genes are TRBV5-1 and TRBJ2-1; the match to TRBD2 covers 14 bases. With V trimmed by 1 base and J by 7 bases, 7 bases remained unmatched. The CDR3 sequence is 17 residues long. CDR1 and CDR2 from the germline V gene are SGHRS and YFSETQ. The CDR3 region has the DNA TGCGCCAGCAGCTTGATGGGACTAGCGGGAGAAGTGAATGAGCAGTTCTTC. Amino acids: CASSLMGLAGEVNEQFF.

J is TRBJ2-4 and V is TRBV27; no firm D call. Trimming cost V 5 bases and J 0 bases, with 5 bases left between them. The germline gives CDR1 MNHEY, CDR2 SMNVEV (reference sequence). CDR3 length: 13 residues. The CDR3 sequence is CASSPLAKNIQYF. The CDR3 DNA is TGTGCCAGCAGTCCCCTAGCCAAAAACATTCAGTACTTC.

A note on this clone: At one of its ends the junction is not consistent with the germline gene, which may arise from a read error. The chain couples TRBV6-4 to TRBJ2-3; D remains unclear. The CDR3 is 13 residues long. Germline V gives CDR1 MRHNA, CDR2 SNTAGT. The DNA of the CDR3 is TGTGCCAGCAGTTACTCCGACACAGATACGCAGTATTTT. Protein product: CASSYSDTDTQYF.

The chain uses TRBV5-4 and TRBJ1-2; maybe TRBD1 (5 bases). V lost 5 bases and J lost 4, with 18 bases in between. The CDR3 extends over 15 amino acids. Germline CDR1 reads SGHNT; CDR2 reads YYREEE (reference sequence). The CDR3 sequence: CASRTWDPRAYGYTF. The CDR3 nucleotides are TGTGCCAGCAGAACTTGGGACCCGAGGGCCTATGGCTACACCTTC.

The CDR3 sequence: CASSFHSGGDEQFF. Here the CDR3 DNA reads TGTGCCAGCAGCTTTCATAGCGGAGGAGATGAGCAGTTCTTC. V is TRBV7-2 and J is TRBJ2-1, with a possible D match to TRBD2 (6 bases). V was clipped by 3 bases and J by 8 bases, with 14 bases between them. Looked up from germline, CDR1 is SGHTA and CDR2 is FQGNSA. The CDR3 contains 14 residues.

The chain's CDR3 is CASSPIGRYWEQYF. The CDR3 DNA reads as TGTGCCAGCAGTCCAATCGGGAGATACTGGGAGCAGTACTTC. The chain employs TRBV27 and TRBJ2-7, with D perhaps TRBD2 (6 bases). The CDR3 consists of 14 residues. Trimming removed 5 bases at V and 7 bases at J, with 18 bases between. CDR1 is MNHEY, CDR2 SMNVEV, per germline (reference sequence).

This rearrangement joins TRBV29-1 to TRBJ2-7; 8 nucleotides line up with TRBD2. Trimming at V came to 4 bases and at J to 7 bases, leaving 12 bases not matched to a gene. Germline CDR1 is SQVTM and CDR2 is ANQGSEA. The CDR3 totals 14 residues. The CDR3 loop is CSVGAAAGAREQYF. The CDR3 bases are TGCAGCGTTGGTGCCGCAGCGGGAGCTAGGGAGCAGTACTTC.

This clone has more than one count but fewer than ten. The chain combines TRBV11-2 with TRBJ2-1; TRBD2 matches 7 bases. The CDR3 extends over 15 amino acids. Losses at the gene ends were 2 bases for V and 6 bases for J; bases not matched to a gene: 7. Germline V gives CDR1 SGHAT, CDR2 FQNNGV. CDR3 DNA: TGTGCCAGCAGCTTACTAGCGGTTCCGAGCAATGAGCAGTTCTTC. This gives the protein CASSLLAVPSNEQFF.

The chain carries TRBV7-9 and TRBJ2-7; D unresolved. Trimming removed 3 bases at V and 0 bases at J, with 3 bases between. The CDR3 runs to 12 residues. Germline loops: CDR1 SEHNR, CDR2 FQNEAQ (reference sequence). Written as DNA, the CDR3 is TGTGCCAGCAGCTTGCCCTCCTACGAGCAGTACTTC. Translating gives CASSLPSYEQYF.

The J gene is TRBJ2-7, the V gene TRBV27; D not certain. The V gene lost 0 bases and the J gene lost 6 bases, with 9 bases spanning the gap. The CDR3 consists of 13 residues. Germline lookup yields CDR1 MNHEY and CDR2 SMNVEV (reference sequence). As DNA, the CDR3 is TGTGCCAGCAGTTTATCGGTCCGGGCCGAGCAGTACTTC. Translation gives CASSLSVRAEQYF.

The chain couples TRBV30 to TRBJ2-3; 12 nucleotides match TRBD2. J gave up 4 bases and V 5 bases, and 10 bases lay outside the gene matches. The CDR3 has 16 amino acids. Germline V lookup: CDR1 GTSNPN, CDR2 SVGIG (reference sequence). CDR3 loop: CAWDGLAGGSPDTQYF. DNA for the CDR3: TGTGCCTGGGACGGGCTAGCGGGAGGGTCACCAGATACGCAGTATTTT.

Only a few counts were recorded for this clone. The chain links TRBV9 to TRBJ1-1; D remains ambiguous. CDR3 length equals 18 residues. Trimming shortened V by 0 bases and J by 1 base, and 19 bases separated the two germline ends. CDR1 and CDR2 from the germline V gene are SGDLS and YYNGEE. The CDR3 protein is CASSVEGSILGPNTEAFF. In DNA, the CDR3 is TGTGCCAGCAGCGTAGAGGGTTCGATTTTAGGACCGAACACTGAAGCTTTCTTT.

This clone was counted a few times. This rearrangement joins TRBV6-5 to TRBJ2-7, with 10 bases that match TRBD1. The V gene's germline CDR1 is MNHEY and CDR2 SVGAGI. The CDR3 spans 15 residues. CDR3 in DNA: TGTGTCACGAAAGGGGGACAGGGGAGTTACTACGAGCAGTACTTC. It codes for CVTKGGQGSYYEQYF.

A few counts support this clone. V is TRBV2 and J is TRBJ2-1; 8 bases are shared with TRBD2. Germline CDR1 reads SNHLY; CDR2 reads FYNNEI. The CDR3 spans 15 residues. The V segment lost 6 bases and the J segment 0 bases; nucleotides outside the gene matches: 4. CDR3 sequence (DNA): TGTGCCAGCAGGACCGGGACTAGCTCCTACAATGAGCAGTTCTTC. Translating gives CASRTGTSSYNEQFF.